What follows are 30 T cell receptor beta chains derived from one specimen sequenced in a study of cytomegalovirus exposure and HLA in healthy donors. Produced via immunoSEQ multiplex PCR; TCRdb's table is partial and in-frame only. The profile covers around 300,000 clones, with more than 75% appearing a single time and around 0.92% taken by the ten largest. The sequenced sample consisted of PBMCs. The source of these receptors is a woman between 18 and 29 years old in good health and CMV-seronegative.

About this clone itself: A read error may produce the germline difference seen at one junction end. This sequence joins TRBV10-3 and TRBJ1-6; TRBD1 is a possible D gene (5 bases). This CDR3 region has 14 residues. The germline CDR1 and CDR2 sequences are ENHRY and SYGVKD. Here the CDR3 DNA reads TGTGCCATCAGCCCTCAGGGTACTAATTCACCCCTCTACTTT. Translation gives CAISPQGTNSPLYF.

The rearrangement links TRBV7-9 to TRBJ1-4, with no clear D. This CDR3 has 14 residues. CDR1 SEHNR and CDR2 FQNEAQ come from the germline V gene (reference sequence). Deletions cut 1 base from V and 7 bases from J, with 10 bases between. The CDR3 here is CASSLEVQREKLFF. CDR3 bases: TGTGCCAGCAGCTTAGAAGTCCAGCGTGAAAAACTGTTTTTT.

The chain combines TRBV28 with TRBJ2-1; no reliable D call. Germline lookup yields CDR1 MDHEN and CDR2 SYDVKM. This CDR3 comprises 14 residues. With 6 bases removed from V and 4 bases from J, the gap between germline ends came to 13 bases. The CDR3 DNA reads as TGTGCCAGCAGCCCCGTGGCGGTTTACAATGAGCAGTTCTTC. Its protein product is CASSPVAVYNEQFF.

The rearrangement joins TRBV6-1 to TRBJ2-5; 9 positions agree with TRBD2. The CDR3 length is 14 residues. The germline CDR1 and CDR2 sequences are MNHNS and SASEGT. V was pared by 5 bases and J by 4 bases, with 5 bases of the junction left unmatched. CDR3 amino acids: CASSSSGRAETQYF. CDR3 nucleotide sequence: TGTGCCAGCAGTAGTAGCGGGAGAGCAGAGACCCAGTACTTC.

The CDR3 DNA reads TGTGCCAGCAGCTTTACAGGGAATACCTACGAGCAGTACTTC. Amino acid sequence: CASSFTGNTYEQYF. The gene calls are TRBV5-6 and TRBJ2-7; TRBD1 is a possible D gene (6 bases). CDR3 length: 14 residues. V was clipped by 2 bases and J by 2 bases, with 11 bases between them. In germline, CDR1 is SGHDT, CDR2 YYEEEE.

The J gene is TRBJ1-1, the V gene TRBV10-1; TRBD1 matches 7 bases. The V gene's germline CDR1 is WNHNN and CDR2 SYGVQD (reference sequence). This CDR3 has 16 amino acids. V was clipped by 0 bases and J by 0 bases; unmatched bases: 4. The CDR3 DNA reads as TGCGCCAGCAGTGAGTCGGCAGGGGGTCTGAACACTGAAGCTTTCTTT. The encoded protein is CASSESAGGLNTEAFF.

This clone was seen just once. This chain links TRBV9 with TRBJ1-1, with D tentatively TRBD1 (6 bases). The CDR3 length is 15 residues. Germline assignment: CDR1 SGDLS and CDR2 YYNGEE. With 3 bases removed from V and 0 bases from J, the gap between germline ends came to 12 bases. The CDR3 here is CASSAGGHMNTEAFF. DNA for the CDR3: TGTGCCAGCAGCGCGGGGGGACACATGAACACTGAAGCTTTCTTT.

Only one count was recorded for this clone. The gene calls are TRBV27 and TRBJ2-3, with TRBD2 matching over 8 bases. The CDR3 has 18 residues. The germline V gene encodes CDR1 MNHEY and CDR2 SMNVEV (reference sequence). V trimming: 3 bases; J trimming: 5 bases; junction bases outside the gene matches: 16. CDR3 coding DNA: TGTGCCAGCAGTTTTCTCACGCTAGCGGGTGCCCTGGGAGATACGCAGTATTTT. Its protein is CASSFLTLAGALGDTQYF.

The chain joins TRBV10-1 to TRBJ2-5; 7 bases agree with TRBD2. This CDR3 comprises 14 residues. Germline-derived CDR1 and CDR2 are WNHNN and SYGVQD (reference sequence). V lost 2 bases to trimming and J lost 3 bases; unmatched junction nucleotides: 3. The CDR3 coding sequence is TGCGCCAGCAGTGAGGCAGCGGGGAAAGAGACCCAGTACTTC. It translates to CASSEAAGKETQYF.

This clone was observed a single time. The CDR3 coding sequence is TGTGCCAGCAGCCCCCCGGTCGGGAACTATGGCTACACCTTC. It is translated as CASSPPVGNYGYTF. This chain joins TRBV28 and TRBJ1-2; D is unresolved. V was clipped by 6 bases and J by 2 bases, with 13 bases between them. There are 14 residues in the CDR3. CDR1 and CDR2 from the germline V gene are MDHEN and SYDVKM.

The V and J genes are TRBV9 and TRBJ2-2; 8 bases line up with TRBD1. The CDR3 totals 16 residues. J gave up 0 bases and V 4 bases, and 5 bases lay outside the gene matches. From germline, CDR1 is SGDLS and CDR2 YYNGEE. The CDR3 DNA follows: TGTGCCAGCAGCACAGGGGACAGGACGAACACCGGGGAGCTGTTTTTT. Its protein is CASSTGDRTNTGELFF. Full variable domain (rest looked up from reference TRBV9 and TRBJ2-2): DSGVTQTPKHLITATGQRVTLRCSPRSGDLSVYWYQQSLDQGLQFLIQYYNGEERAKGNILERFSAQQFPDLHSELNLSSLELGDSALYFCASSTGDRTNTGELFFGEGSRLTVL.

The V call is TRBV18, the J call TRBJ2-7; D is perhaps TRBD1 (6 bases). Germline assignment: CDR1 KGHSH and CDR2 LQKENI. CDR3 length: 15 residues. V lost 0 bases, J lost 2 bases, and 11 bases lay in between. CDR3 sequence reads: CASSPPSTGTYEQYF. The CDR3 nucleotides are TGTGCCAGCTCACCACCTTCCACAGGGACCTACGAGCAGTACTTC.

This sequence joins TRBV11-1 and TRBJ1-1; 9 bases match TRBD1. V trimming: 6 bases; J trimming: 3 bases; junction bases outside the gene matches: 8. This CDR3 contains 15 residues. Germline V gene sequence: CDR1 SGHAT, CDR2 FQDESV (reference sequence). CDR3 protein: CASSPLDRGYTEAFF. The CDR3, as DNA: TGTGCCAGCAGTCCCCTCGACAGGGGGTACACTGAAGCTTTCTTT. The full variable domain, in which reference TRBV11-1 and TRBJ1-1 provide the parts outside the CDR3, is EAEVAQSPRYKITEKSQAVAFWCDPISGHATLYWYRQILGQGPELLVQFQDESVVDDSQLPKDRFSAERLKGVDSTLKIQPAELGDSAMYLCASSPLDRGYTEAFFGQGTRLTVV.

The rearrangement joins TRBV7-3 to TRBJ2-3, with D maybe TRBD2 (6 bases). Trimming pared 5 bases from V and 3 bases from J, leaving 15 bases between. The CDR3 totals 15 residues. Per germline, CDR1 SGHTA and CDR2 FQGTGA. The CDR3 region is CASSHLGGTTDTQYF. The CDR3 DNA reads TGTGCCAGCAGCCACCTGGGAGGTACTACAGATACGCAGTATTTT.

The chain links TRBV27 to TRBJ2-2; D perhaps matches TRBD1 (5 bases). CDR1 and CDR2 from the germline V gene are MNHEY and SMNVEV (reference sequence). The V end lost 2 bases, the J end lost 9 bases, and 13 bases lay between the germline ends. The CDR3 consists of 14 residues. CDR3 nucleotides: TGTGCCAGCAGTTTAGGACAAACTACCCGGGAGCTGTTTTTT. Residues: CASSLGQTTRELFF.

This clone is a singleton in its sample. Sequence at one end of the junction differs from germline and may be a read error. This sequence joins TRBV10-2 and TRBJ2-3; 9 bases map to TRBD2. Germline CDR1 reads WSHSY; CDR2 reads SAAADI. The CDR3 contains 18 residues. The CDR3 reads CASSELLGGRAEMDTQYF. The CDR3 bases are TGTGCCAGCAGTGAGCTCCTTGGCGGGAGGGCCGAGATGGATACGCAGTATTTT.

The chain joins TRBV14 to TRBJ2-5; a possible D gene is TRBD1 (6 bases). The CDR3 spans 18 residues. Trimming removed 4 bases at V and 2 bases at J, with 23 bases between. Germline CDR1 SGHDN, CDR2 FVKESK. This CDR3 is CASSPGDFGRGTQETQYF. The CDR3 nucleotides read TGTGCCAGCAGCCCAGGGGATTTTGGCAGGGGAACACAAGAGACCCAGTACTTC.

The V and J genes are TRBV6-6 and TRBJ2-7, with 7 bases aligning to TRBD2. The CDR3 loop spans 13 amino acids. Looked up from germline, CDR1 is MNHNY and CDR2 is SVGAGI (reference sequence). J was trimmed by 7 bases and V by 5 bases; bases with no gene match: 8. This chain's CDR3 is CASSITGGGEQYF. In DNA form, the CDR3 reads TGTGCCAGCAGTATTACTGGGGGAGGGGAGCAGTACTTC.

Comments on this clone: The sample carries other DNA sequences with the same CDR3. The chain employs TRBV9 and TRBJ2-2; 11 bases fit TRBD2. The CDR3 spans 16 residues. The V and J ends lost 2 bases and 1 base, in that order; junction bases with no gene match: 1. Looked up from germline, CDR1 is SGDLS and CDR2 is YYNGEE. The DNA of the CDR3 is TGTGCCAGCAGCGTTAGCGGGAGGGGGAACACCGGGGAGCTGTTTTTT. As protein: CASSVSGRGNTGELFF.

V is TRBV10-2 and J is TRBJ2-7; 7 nucleotides agree with TRBD1. Germline CDR1 reads WSHSY; CDR2 reads SAAADI. The V segment lost 3 bases and the J segment 0 bases; nucleotides outside the gene matches: 5. This CDR3 has 15 amino acids. CDR3 sequence (DNA): TGCGCCAGCAGTGACAGAACAGGGGTCTCCTACGAGCAGTACTTC. Amino acids: CASSDRTGVSYEQYF.

This chain uses TRBV7-2 with TRBJ2-5, with 7 bases that match TRBD2. Germline CDR1 and CDR2: SGHTA and FQGNSA. Trimming cost V 2 bases and J 4 bases; bases outside gene matches: 10. This CDR3 is built from 16 residues. In nucleotides, the CDR3 is TGTGCCAGCAGCTTATCTCCTCGCGGGAGTCGAGAGACCCAGTACTTC. It codes for CASSLSPRGSRETQYF.

V usage is TRBV6-5 and J usage is TRBJ1-4; weak D call: TRBD1 (5 bases). CDR1 and CDR2 (germline): MNHEY, SVGAGI. V was shortened by 6 bases and J by 5 bases, with 10 bases between the two germline ends. This CDR3 contains 13 residues. CDR3: CASRKTVNEKLFF. As DNA, the CDR3 is TGTGCCAGCAGAAAGACAGTGAATGAAAAACTGTTTTTT.

This chain links TRBV19 with TRBJ2-3, with D possibly TRBD1 on 6 matching bases. CDR1 is LNHDA, CDR2 SQIVND, per germline (reference sequence). Trimming shortened V by 7 bases and J by 5 bases, and 7 bases separated the two germline ends. The CDR3 runs to 11 residues. The CDR3 here is CASNREDTQYF. CDR3 nucleotides: TGTGCCAGTAACAGGGAAGATACGCAGTATTTT.

This rearrangement joins TRBV30 to TRBJ2-7; D not resolved. The germline CDR1 and CDR2 sequences are GTSNPN and SVGIG (reference sequence). The length of the CDR3 is 13 residues. The ends were cut back, 8 bases at V and 4 bases at J, with 18 bases in the middle. The CDR3 DNA reads as TGTGCCCCGAAAGGTCCTAGATTTTACGAGCAGTACTTC. Amino acid sequence: CAPKGPRFYEQYF.

The chain combines TRBV27 with TRBJ2-1, with D possibly TRBD2 on 5 matching bases. V was cut by 5 bases and J by 0 bases, with 20 bases left in between. Germline V gene sequence: CDR1 MNHEY, CDR2 SMNVEV (reference sequence). The CDR3 is 18 residues long. The CDR3 region has the DNA TGTGCCAGCAGTCGGACTTTCACCATTCAGAGCTCCTACAATGAGCAGTTCTTC. Encoded protein: CASSRTFTIQSSYNEQFF.

The V call is TRBV2, the J call TRBJ1-2; 8 nucleotides align to TRBD1. CDR3 length: 15 residues. Germline V gene lookup returns CDR1 SNHLY and CDR2 FYNNEI. V dropped 4 bases and J dropped 7; count of bases not matched to a gene: 11. The CDR3 here is CASSAKRTGLGGYTF. The CDR3 DNA reads TGTGCCAGCAGTGCGAAACGGACAGGGTTGGGTGGCTACACCTTC.

The rearrangement uses TRBV28 and TRBJ1-1; a weak D match, TRBD1 (6 bases). CDR3 size: 15 residues. The V gene lost 5 bases and the J gene lost 1 base, with 14 bases spanning the gap. Germline values: CDR1 MDHEN, CDR2 SYDVKM. CDR3 region: CASSEQGRWNTEAFF. CDR3 nucleotide sequence: TGTGCCAGCAGTGAACAGGGCCGCTGGAACACTGAAGCTTTCTTT.

The chain joins TRBV29-1 to TRBJ2-2; perhaps TRBD2 as D (5 bases). Trimming pared 7 bases from V and 1 base from J, leaving 13 bases between. This CDR3 has 14 amino acids. Germline values: CDR1 SQVTM, CDR2 ANQGSEA. The CDR3 DNA is TGCAGCGGTGTCGGAGGTGGGAACACCGGGGAGCTGTTTTTT. It codes for CSGVGGGNTGELFF.

This chain joins TRBV6-5 and TRBJ2-7; D perhaps matches TRBD2 (5 bases). Germline V gene lookup returns CDR1 MNHEY and CDR2 SVGAGI. V was pared by 2 bases and J by 2 bases, with 7 bases between. The CDR3 is 13 amino acids. CDR3 residues: CASSYRETYEQYF. The DNA of the CDR3 is TGTGCCAGCAGTTACCGGGAAACCTACGAGCAGTACTTC.

The chain has TRBV9 and TRBJ2-1; 7 nucleotides agree with TRBD2. The CDR3 extends over 15 amino acids. V dropped 5 bases and J dropped 0; count of bases not matched to a gene: 5. Germline CDR1 and CDR2: SGDLS and YYNGEE. CDR3 bases: TGTGCCAGCAGGAGAGCGGGGAGCTCCTACAATGAGCAGTTCTTC. Amino acids: CASRRAGSSYNEQFF.